Below, 3 T cell receptor beta chains from the same sample are listed, as sequenced in a study of blood T cell repertoires in COVID-19. Data came from immunoSEQ multiplex PCR; TCRdb stores just in-frame clones and leaves some out. The sample has about 230,000 clones, more than 80% seen once; the top ten hold 7.5%. The sequenced material came from peripheral blood. These receptors were collected from a woman of 80 years or more with COVID-19, enrolled during active disease.

This clone was counted a few times. J is TRBJ1-3 and V is TRBV3-1 (or the pseudogene TRBV3-2); no definite D call. CDR3 length equals 14 residues. With 2 bases removed from V and 3 bases from J, the gap between germline ends came to 8 bases. Germline assignment: CDR1 LGHDT and CDR2 YNNKEL (reference sequence). CDR3 region: CASSQRGIGNTIYF. The CDR3 DNA is TGTGCCAGCAGCCAACGGGGTATTGGAAACACCATATATTTT.

The table lists this clone with many counts. The J gene is TRBJ1-1, the V gene TRBV6-5; D gene uncertain. The germline V and J ends were trimmed by 3 bases and 1 base, with 6 bases remaining between them. The CDR3 is 13 residues long. Per germline, CDR1 MNHEY and CDR2 SVGAGI. CDR3 DNA sequence: TGTGCCAGCAGTTATATAGCGAACACTGAAGCTTTCTTT. Protein: CASSYIANTEAFF.

The V call is TRBV30, the J call TRBJ1-1; no definite D call. The germline CDR1 and CDR2 sequences are GTSNPN and SVGIG (reference sequence). Deletions cut 2 bases from V and 6 bases from J, with 19 bases between. CDR3 length: 15 amino acids. The DNA of the CDR3 is TGTGCCTGGAGTAACCGCCGGGGTGGATTGTCTGAAGCTTTCTTT. Amino acids: CAWSNRRGGLSEAFF.